The T cell receptor (beta chain) under discussion was sequenced for a study of blood T cell repertoires in COVID-19. Overall study context: Sample material is recorded as cDNA or gDNA derived from T cells, B-cell-depleted T cells, or PBMCs.

Germline assignment: CDR1 SGDLS and CDR2 YYNGEE. The CDR3 spans 14 residues. Trimming pared 4 bases from V and 0 bases from J, leaving 11 bases between. In the source study's methods: By means of reference gene primer amplification, nucleated cell counts were estimated. Repertoires were generated with immunoSEQ multiplex PCR, while TCRdb's copy carries only in-frame clones and drops some. The DNA was the basis for D and trimming; V, J and clone size are from that table. Seen here are 110,000 to 150,000 clones, around 90% observed once, and the top ten hold around 10%. The sequenced sample consisted of peripheral blood. This receptor was identified in a woman of 80 years or more with acute or convalescent COVID-19. The V gene is TRBV9, the J gene TRBJ2-7; D might be TRBD1 (5 bases). The CDR3 loop reads CASSKPTDSYEQYF. CDR3 nucleotides: TGTGCCAGCAGCAAACCGACAGACTCCTACGAGCAGTACTTC.